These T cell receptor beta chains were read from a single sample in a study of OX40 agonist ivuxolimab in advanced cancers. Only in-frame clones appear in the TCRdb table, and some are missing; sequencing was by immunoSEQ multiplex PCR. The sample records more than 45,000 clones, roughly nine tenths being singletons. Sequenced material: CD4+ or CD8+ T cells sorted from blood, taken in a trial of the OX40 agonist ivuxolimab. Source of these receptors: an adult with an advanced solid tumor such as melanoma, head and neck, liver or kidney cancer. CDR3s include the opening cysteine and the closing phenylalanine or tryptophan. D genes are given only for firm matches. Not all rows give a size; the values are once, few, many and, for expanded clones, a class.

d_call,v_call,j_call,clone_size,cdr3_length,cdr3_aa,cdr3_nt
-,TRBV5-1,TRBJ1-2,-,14,CASSQHPGGYGYTF,TGCGCCAGCAGCCAACACCCTGGGGGCTATGGCTACACCTTC
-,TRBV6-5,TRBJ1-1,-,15,CASSYSTGLDTEAFF,TGTGCCAGCAGTTACTCGACAGGCCTTGACACTGAAGCTTTCTTT
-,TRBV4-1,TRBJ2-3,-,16,CASSPPGGIPTDTQYF,TGCGCCAGCAGCCCCCCAGGAGGAATACCCACAGATACGCAGTATTTT
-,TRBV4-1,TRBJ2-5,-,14,CASSQESRRETQYF,TGCGCCAGCAGCCAAGAGAGCCGCCGGGAGACCCAGTACTTC
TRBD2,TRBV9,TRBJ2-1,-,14,CASSGAGDNNEQFF,TGTGCCAGCAGCGGTGCGGGAGACAACAATGAGCAGTTCTTC
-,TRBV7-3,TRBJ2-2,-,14,CASSLGAEAGELFF,TGTGCCAGCAGCTTAGGAGCGGAAGCCGGGGAGCTGTTTTTT
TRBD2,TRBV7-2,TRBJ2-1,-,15,CASSHLAGGYNEQFF,TGTGCCAGCAGCCACCTAGCGGGAGGGTACAATGAGCAGTTCTTC
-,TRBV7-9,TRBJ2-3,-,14,CASSLVALRDTQYF,TGTGCCAGCAGCTTAGTGGCCCTCCGAGATACGCAGTATTTT
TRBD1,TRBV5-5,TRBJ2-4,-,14,CASSFPGQKNIQYF,TGTGCCAGCAGCTTTCCGGGACAGAAAAACATTCAGTACTTC
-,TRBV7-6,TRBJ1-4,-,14,CASSGGRSAEKLFF,TGTGCCAGCAGCGGGGGGCGCAGTGCTGAAAAACTGTTTTTT
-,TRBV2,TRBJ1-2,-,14,CASSERGPNYGYTF,TGTGCCAGCAGTGAGCGAGGCCCGAACTATGGCTACACCTTC
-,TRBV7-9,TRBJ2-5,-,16,CASSLNVGPGKETQYF,TGTGCCAGCAGCTTAAATGTGGGTCCGGGCAAAGAGACCCAGTACTTC
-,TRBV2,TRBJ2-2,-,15,CASSESPSGAGELFF,TGTGCCAGCAGTGAAAGTCCCAGTGGGGCCGGGGAGCTGTTTTTT
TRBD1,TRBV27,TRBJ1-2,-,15,CASSPLSGGHYGYTF,TGTGCCAGCAGTCCTCTTTCAGGGGGGCACTATGGCTACACCTTC
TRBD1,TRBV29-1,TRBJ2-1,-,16,CSGWDRGFSSYNEQFF,TGCAGCGGTTGGGACAGGGGCTTCAGCTCCTACAATGAGCAGTTCTTC
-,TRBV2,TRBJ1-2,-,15,CASSGGAGQNYGYTF,TGTGCCAGCAGTGGTGGAGCTGGACAGAACTATGGCTACACCTTC
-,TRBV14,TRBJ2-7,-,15,CASSQDRSGPYEQYF,TGTGCCAGCAGCCAAGACCGCAGCGGTCCCTACGAGCAGTACTTC
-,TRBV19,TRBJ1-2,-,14,CASRGQRANYGYTF,TGTGCCAGTAGAGGGCAGAGAGCTAACTATGGCTACACCTTC
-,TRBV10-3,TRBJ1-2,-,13,CAISDGGLGGYTF,TGTGCCATCAGTGACGGGGGGCTAGGTGGCTACACCTTC
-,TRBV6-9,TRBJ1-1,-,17,CASSYSRGTGGNTEAFF,TGTGCCAGCAGTTATTCCCGGGGGACCGGCGGGAACACTGAAGCTTTCTTT
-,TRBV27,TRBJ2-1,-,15,CASSLRGDPYNEQFF,TGTGCCAGCAGTTTAAGGGGGGATCCCTACAATGAGCAGTTCTTC
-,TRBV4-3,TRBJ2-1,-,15,CASSQSYSNYNEQFF,TGCGCCAGCAGCCAATCGTACTCCAATTACAATGAGCAGTTCTTC
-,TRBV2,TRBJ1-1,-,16,CASSEGQGTGNTEAFF,TGTGCCAGCAGTGAGGGGCAGGGGACGGGGAACACTGAAGCTTTCTTT
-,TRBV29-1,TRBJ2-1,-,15,CSVPWGQGPNNEQFF,TGCAGCGTCCCCTGGGGGCAGGGCCCCAACAATGAGCAGTTCTTC
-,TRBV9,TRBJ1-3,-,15,CASSVEGQRGNTIYF,TGTGCCAGCAGCGTAGAAGGTCAACGGGGAAACACCATATATTTT
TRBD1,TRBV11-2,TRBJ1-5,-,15,CASSPGQGYNQPQHF,TGTGCCAGCAGCCCAGGACAGGGGTACAATCAGCCCCAGCATTTT
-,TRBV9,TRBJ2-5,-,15,CASSVGGRKGETQYF,TGTGCCAGCAGCGTCGGGGGGCGAAAGGGTGAGACCCAGTACTTC
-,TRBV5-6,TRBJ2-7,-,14,CASSLDRLDYEQYF,TGTGCCAGCAGCCTCGACAGGCTCGACTACGAGCAGTACTTC
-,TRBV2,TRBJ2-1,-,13,CASSEPSYNEQFF,TGTGCCAGCAGTGAACCCTCTTACAATGAGCAGTTCTTC
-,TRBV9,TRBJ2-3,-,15,CASSLGGLPTDTQYF,TGTGCCAGCAGCTTAGGGGGACTACCCACAGATACGCAGTATTTT
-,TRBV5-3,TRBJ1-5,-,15,CARSLLPHARQPQHF,TGTGCCAGAAGCTTGCTACCCCACGCCCGTCAGCCCCAGCATTTT
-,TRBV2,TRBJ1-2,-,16,CASSEAPGPNNVGYTF,TGTGCCAGCAGTGAAGCCCCTGGCCCCAACAACGTCGGCTACACCTTC
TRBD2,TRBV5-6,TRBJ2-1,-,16,CASSLGLAGGSNEQFF,TGTGCCAGCAGCTTGGGGCTAGCGGGAGGTAGCAATGAGCAGTTCTTC
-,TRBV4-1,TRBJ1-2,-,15,CASSQVPANVYGYTF,TGCGCCAGCAGCCAAGTCCCGGCGAACGTATATGGCTACACCTTC
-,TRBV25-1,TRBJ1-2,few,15,CASSQTGGHNYGYTF,TGTGCCAGCAGCCAGACAGGAGGGCATAACTATGGCTACACCTTC
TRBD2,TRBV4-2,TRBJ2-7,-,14,CASSQLLAGGEQYF,TGTGCCAGCAGCCAGTTACTAGCGGGCGGCGAGCAGTACTTC
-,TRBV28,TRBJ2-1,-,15,CASTLILGRPEEQFF,TGTGCCAGCACCCTTATTTTGGGTCGCCCCGAAGAGCAGTTCTTC
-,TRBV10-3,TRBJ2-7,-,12,CAIRDGNSEQYF,TGTGCCATCAGAGACGGGAATTCTGAGCAGTACTTC
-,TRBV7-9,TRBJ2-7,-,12,CASSLLLGEQYF,TGTGCCAGCAGCTTACTCTTAGGCGAGCAGTACTTC
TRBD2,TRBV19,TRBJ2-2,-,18,CASSRVTSGSLGAGELFF,TGTGCCAGTAGTAGGGTGACTAGCGGGAGTTTGGGGGCCGGGGAGCTGTTTTTT